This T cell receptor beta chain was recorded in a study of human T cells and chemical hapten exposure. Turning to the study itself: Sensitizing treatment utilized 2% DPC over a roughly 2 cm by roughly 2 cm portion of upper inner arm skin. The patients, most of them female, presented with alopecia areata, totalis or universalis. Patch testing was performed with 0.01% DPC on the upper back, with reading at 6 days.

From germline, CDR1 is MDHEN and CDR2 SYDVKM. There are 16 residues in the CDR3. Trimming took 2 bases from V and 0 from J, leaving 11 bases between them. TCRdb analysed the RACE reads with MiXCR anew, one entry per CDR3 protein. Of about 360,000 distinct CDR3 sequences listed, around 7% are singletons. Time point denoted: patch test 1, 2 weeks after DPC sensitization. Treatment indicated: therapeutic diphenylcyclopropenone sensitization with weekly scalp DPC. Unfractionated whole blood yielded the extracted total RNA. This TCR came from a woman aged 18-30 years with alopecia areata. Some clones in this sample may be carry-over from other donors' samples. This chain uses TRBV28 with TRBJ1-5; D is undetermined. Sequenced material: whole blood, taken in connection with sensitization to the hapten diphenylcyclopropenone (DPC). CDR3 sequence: CASSLDPVYSNQPQHF. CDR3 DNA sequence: TGTGCCAGCAGTTTAGACCCGGTTTATAGCAATCAGCCCCAGCATTTT.